The 25 T cell receptor beta chains below all came from one sample that was sequenced in a study of shared clonotypes between healthy human individuals. Using immunoSEQ multiplex PCR, the repertoire was profiled, and TCRdb retains in-frame clones only, with some absent. The data hold 2 million to 3 million clones, with 93% observed a single time. Material for sequencing was naive CD4+ T cells from PBMCs. Noted subset: CD45RA+ positively selected. These receptors were taken from a man younger than 35 in good health. Some clones in this sample may be carry-over from other donors' samples.

The rearrangement uses TRBV28 and TRBJ2-5, with 10 positions matching TRBD2. J was trimmed by 3 bases and V by 5 bases; bases with no gene match: 9. The germline V gene encodes CDR1 MDHEN and CDR2 SYDVKM. CDR3 length equals 16 residues. The CDR3 bases are TGTGCCAGCAGTCCTCGACTAGCGGGTACTAAAGAGACCCAGTACTTC. This translates into CASSPRLAGTKETQYF.

The chain is built from TRBV27 and TRBJ1-4, with D perhaps TRBD1 (6 bases). Germline V gene data show CDR1 as MNHEY and CDR2 as SMNVEV (reference sequence). The CDR3 runs 14 residues. Trimming pared 2 bases from V and 8 bases from J, leaving 12 bases between. The CDR3 sequence is CASSLRSGAEKLFF. As DNA, the CDR3 is TGTGCCAGCAGTTTACGGTCGGGGGCCGAAAAACTGTTTTTT. Together with reference TRBV27 and TRBJ1-4, the CDR3 gives the full variable domain: EAQVTQNPRYLITVTGKKLTVTCSQNMNHEYMSWYRQDPGLGLRQIYYSMNVEVTDKGDVPEGYKVSRKEKRNFPLILESPSPNQTSLYFCASSLRSGAEKLFFGSGTQLSVL.

This chain links TRBV9 with TRBJ2-2; possible D gene TRBD2, 6 bases. This CDR3 has 17 amino acids. Germline V gives CDR1 SGDLS, CDR2 YYNGEE. V lost 0 bases to trimming and J lost 6 bases, with 18 bases between them. The CDR3 DNA sequence: TGTGCCAGCAGCGTAGCTTCCGGGAGAGGTTATCCCGGGGAGCTGTTTTTT. It codes for CASSVASGRGYPGELFF. The entire variable domain, with the rest obtained from reference TRBV9 and TRBJ2-2, is as follows: DSGVTQTPKHLITATGQRVTLRCSPRSGDLSVYWYQQSLDQGLQFLIQYYNGEERAKGNILERFSAQQFPDLHSELNLSSLELGDSALYFCASSVASGRGYPGELFFGEGSRLTVL.

This sequence joins TRBV5-6 and TRBJ2-5; D not resolved. CDR1 and CDR2 (germline): SGHDT, YYEEEE. V was cut by 4 bases and J by 9 bases, with 10 bases left in between. CDR3 size: 11 residues. CDR3: CASSLNGPQYF. The CDR3 nucleotides read TGTGCCAGCAGCCTGAATGGGCCCCAGTACTTC.

The V call is TRBV28, the J call TRBJ2-3, with 8 nucleotides matching TRBD2. Germline CDR1 reads MDHEN; CDR2 reads SYDVKM. V shed 5 bases and J 6 bases; nucleotides not matched to a gene: 10. This CDR3 spans 15 amino acids. The CDR3 DNA is TGTGCCAGCAGTCCTCCCGGGACTAGGATTGATACGCAGTATTTT. Encoded protein: CASSPPGTRIDTQYF.

The chain carries TRBV10-3 and TRBJ2-3; 8 nucleotides align to TRBD1. The length of the CDR3 is 16 residues. CDR1 is ENHRY, CDR2 SYGVKD, per germline. The V gene end was trimmed by 6 bases and the J gene end by 4 bases; junction bases not matched to a gene: 12. CDR3 sequence (DNA): TGTGCCATCAGGCCGGACAGGGCGGACCAGGCAGATACGCAGTATTTT. This gives the protein CAIRPDRADQADTQYF.

This clone appeared a few times. This chain connects TRBV28 to TRBJ2-5, with TRBD2 as a possible D gene (7 bases). The CDR3 is 14 amino acids. V gave up 6 bases and J gave up 4 bases, with 15 bases separating them. Germline V gene lookup returns CDR1 MDHEN and CDR2 SYDVKM. The CDR3 bases are TGTGCCAGCAGAGGGGGAGGGCCGGGAGAGACCCAGTACTTC. Translated: CASRGGGPGETQYF.

This chain links TRBV5-1 with TRBJ1-4, with 9 nucleotides matching TRBD1. CDR1 and CDR2 (germline): SGHRS, YFSETQ. Germline trimming cut 10 bases from V and 8 bases from J; bases unmatched to any gene: 12. CDR3 length: 14 amino acids. This CDR3 reads CASQLGTGPEKLFF. The DNA of the CDR3 is TGCGCCTCCCAGCTTGGGACAGGGCCCGAAAAACTGTTTTTT.

V usage is TRBV6-1 and J usage is TRBJ2-5, with D tentatively TRBD1 (5 bases). Germline V lookup: CDR1 MNHNS, CDR2 SASEGT. Trimming took 6 bases from V and 5 from J, leaving 13 bases between them. CDR3 length equals 13 residues. The CDR3 region is CASSRQMPETQYF. The CDR3 coding sequence is TGTGCCAGCAGCCGACAGATGCCGGAGACCCAGTACTTC.

The chain is built from TRBV6-1 and TRBJ2-3; perhaps D is TRBD1 or TRBD2 (5 bases each). Germline CDR1 is MNHNS and CDR2 is SASEGT. V lost 4 bases and J 6 bases, leaving 14 bases between the germline ends. CDR3 length: 14 amino acids. CDR3 loop: CASSVGTQRDTQYF. CDR3 sequence (DNA): TGTGCCAGCAGTGTCGGGACCCAACGGGATACGCAGTATTTT.

V and J are TRBV9 and TRBJ1-1; no clear D gene. With 2 bases removed from V and 5 bases from J, the gap between germline ends came to 10 bases. This CDR3 spans 13 amino acids. CDR1 and CDR2 (germline): SGDLS, YYNGEE. The CDR3, as DNA: TGTGCCAGCAGCGTGGATGTGGGGACTGAAGCTTTCTTT. Its protein is CASSVDVGTEAFF.

The gene calls are TRBV7-9 and TRBJ1-1; no clear D. V was cut by 2 bases and J by 3 bases, with 7 bases left in between. Germline CDR1 reads SEHNR; CDR2 reads FQNEAQ (reference sequence). This CDR3 comprises 13 residues. Written as DNA, the CDR3 is TGTGCCAGCAGCTTATTTTCAGACACTGAAGCTTTCTTT. As protein: CASSLFSDTEAFF.

The chain is built from TRBV5-1 and TRBJ2-3; the D gene could be TRBD1 or TRBD2 (5 bases each). Trimming removed 0 bases at V and 6 bases at J, with 11 bases between. Germline loops: CDR1 SGHRS, CDR2 YFSETQ. The CDR3 spans 14 residues. CDR3 bases: TGCGCCAGCAGCTTGGAAGGGGAGCGGGATACGCAGTATTTT. This sequence encodes CASSLEGERDTQYF.

With respect to this clone: The sample holds other DNA sequences that translate to the same CDR3. The chain couples TRBV7-2 to TRBJ1-5, with D maybe TRBD1 (5 bases). Germline assignment: CDR1 SGHTA and CDR2 FQGNSA. The V gene lost 5 bases and the J gene lost 5 bases, with 13 bases spanning the gap. This CDR3 is 14 amino acids long. DNA of the CDR3: TGTGCCAGCAGCCCGCGGGGGGGGGATCAGCCCCAGCATTTT. It encodes CASSPRGGDQPQHF.

This rearrangement joins TRBV5-4 to TRBJ1-1; TRBD1 is a possible D gene (6 bases). The CDR3 loop spans 14 amino acids. Trimming left V 5 bases short and J 6 bases short, with 17 bases between. Germline CDR1 reads SGHNT; CDR2 reads YYREEE (reference sequence). The CDR3 DNA is TGTGCCAGCAGTGGGGGCGGCGGGGACCCTGAAGCTTTCTTT. Translating gives CASSGGGGDPEAFF.

This chain connects TRBV4-1 to TRBJ1-5, with D possibly being TRBD1 (5 bases). CDR3 length: 18 amino acids. Germline CDR1 MGHRA, CDR2 YSYEKL. V lost 2 bases, J lost 6 bases, and 23 bases lay in between. The CDR3, as DNA: TGCGCCAGCAGCCAATTGGGAGACAGAAACAGGAAGGGTCAGCCCCAGCATTTT. As protein: CASSQLGDRNRKGQPQHF.

As for this clone: The sample has other DNA sequences that encode this CDR3 too. The chain carries TRBV6-5 and TRBJ2-1; 12 nucleotides align to TRBD2. Germline V gene sequence: CDR1 MNHEY, CDR2 SVGAGI. The CDR3 contains 15 residues. V gave up 4 bases and J gave up 4 bases; unmatched junction bases: 2. As DNA, the CDR3 is TGTGCCAGCAGTTCGCTAGCGGGAGGGTACAATGAGCAGTTCTTC. Protein sequence: CASSSLAGGYNEQFF.

The chain uses TRBV12-5 and TRBJ1-3; D is undetermined. Germline V gives CDR1 LGHNT, CDR2 FRNRAP. The CDR3 contains 16 residues. V lost 2 bases and J lost 4, with 15 bases in between. For the CDR3, the DNA is TGTGCTAGTGGTTTGTCTACTCCCAGCAGAGGAAACACCATATATTTT. Its protein is CASGLSTPSRGNTIYF. Together with reference TRBV12-5 and TRBJ1-3, the CDR3 gives the full variable domain: DARVTQTPRHKVTEMGQEVTMRCQPILGHNTVFWYRQTMMQGLELLAYFRNRAPLDDSGMPKDRFSAEMPDATLATLKIQPSEPRDSAVYFCASGLSTPSRGNTIYFGEGSWLTVV.

The chain recombines TRBV7-2 with TRBJ2-3; 10 bases fit TRBD2. CDR3 length: 17 residues. V lost 1 base and J lost 1; bases outside the gene matches: 5. Germline-derived CDR1 and CDR2 are SGHTA and FQGNSA. CDR3 coding DNA: TGTGCCAGCAGCTTAGGGGTAGCGGGGGGCCGCACAGATACGCAGTATTTT. Its translation: CASSLGVAGGRTDTQYF.

As regards this clone: Other DNA sequences in this sample translate to the same CDR3. V usage is TRBV5-1 and J usage is TRBJ2-2; D remains ambiguous. The V and J ends lost 4 bases and 1 base respectively, with 8 bases between them. Looked up from germline, CDR1 is SGHRS and CDR2 is YFSETQ. CDR3 size: 14 residues. The CDR3: CASSLDGNTGELFF. CDR3 in DNA: TGCGCCAGCAGCCTGGACGGGAACACCGGGGAGCTGTTTTTT.

V and J are TRBV6-5 and TRBJ2-7; perhaps D is TRBD1 or TRBD2 (5 bases each). Germline V gene sequence: CDR1 MNHEY, CDR2 SVGAGI. The CDR3 is 14 residues long. With 0 bases removed from V and 3 bases from J, the gap between germline ends came to 9 bases. For the CDR3, the DNA is TGTGCCAGCAGTTACTCCGGGACGAACTACGAGCAGTACTTC. Translation: CASSYSGTNYEQYF.

This clone has just one count. This chain uses TRBV27 with TRBJ2-7; a possible D gene is TRBD1 (5 bases). V lost 5 bases to trimming and J lost 1 base, with 15 bases between them. This CDR3 contains 15 residues. Germline V gene data show CDR1 as MNHEY and CDR2 as SMNVEV (reference sequence). The CDR3 bases are TGTGCCAGCAGTCTTGCAGGGTCATGGTCCTACGAGCAGTACTTC. The encoded protein is CASSLAGSWSYEQYF.

J is TRBJ2-7 and V is TRBV2; 9 bases line up with TRBD1. J gave up 3 bases and V 6 bases, and 6 bases lay outside the gene matches. Looked up from germline, CDR1 is SNHLY and CDR2 is FYNNEI. The CDR3 totals 14 residues. CDR3 nucleotide sequence: TGTGCCAGCAGACCGGGACAGGGTCTCTACGAGCAGTACTTC. As protein: CASRPGQGLYEQYF.

This clone was observed a few times. This chain connects TRBV19 to TRBJ2-4; D tentatively fits TRBD1 or TRBD2 (6 bases each). Trimming stripped 1 base from V and 15 bases from J, with 19 bases between. This CDR3 is 14 amino acids long. The germline V gene has CDR1 LNHDA and CDR2 SQIVND (reference sequence). The CDR3 loop is CASSIGRSTGRTYF. The CDR3 DNA is TGTGCCAGTAGTATAGGGCGGAGTACAGGGAGGACGTACTTC. The full variable domain, its missing parts supplied by reference TRBV19 and TRBJ2-4, is DGGITQSPKYLFRKEGQNVTLSCEQNLNHDAMYWYRQDPGQGLRLIYYSQIVNDFQKGDIAEGYSVSREKKESFPLTVTSAQKNPTAFYLCASSIGRSTGRTYFGAGTRLSVL.

The chain has TRBV18 and TRBJ2-5; 10 nucleotides align to TRBD1. Germline lookup yields CDR1 KGHSH and CDR2 LQKENI. The CDR3 has 16 amino acids. V was pared by 2 bases and J by 5 bases, with 8 bases of the junction left unmatched. This chain's CDR3 is CASSPLGTGVAETQYF. In nucleotides, the CDR3 is TGTGCCAGCTCACCATTAGGGACAGGGGTTGCGGAGACCCAGTACTTC.